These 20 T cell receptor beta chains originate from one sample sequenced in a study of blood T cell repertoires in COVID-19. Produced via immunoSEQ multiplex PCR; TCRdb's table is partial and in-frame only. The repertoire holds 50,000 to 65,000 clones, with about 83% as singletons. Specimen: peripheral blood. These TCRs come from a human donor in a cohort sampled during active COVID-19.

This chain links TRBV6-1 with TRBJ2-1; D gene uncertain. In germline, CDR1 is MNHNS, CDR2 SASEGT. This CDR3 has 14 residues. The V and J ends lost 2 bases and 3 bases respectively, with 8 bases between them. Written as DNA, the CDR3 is TGTGCCAGCAGTGAAATTCCCGGCTACAATGAGCAGTTCTTC. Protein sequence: CASSEIPGYNEQFF.

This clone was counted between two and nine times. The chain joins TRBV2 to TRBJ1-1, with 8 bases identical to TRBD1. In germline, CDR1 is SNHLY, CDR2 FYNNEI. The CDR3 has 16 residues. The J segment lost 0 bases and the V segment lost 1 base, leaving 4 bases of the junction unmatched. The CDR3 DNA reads TGTGCCAGCAGTGAAGACCTCAGGGGGCTGAACACTGAAGCTTTCTTT. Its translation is CASSEDLRGLNTEAFF.

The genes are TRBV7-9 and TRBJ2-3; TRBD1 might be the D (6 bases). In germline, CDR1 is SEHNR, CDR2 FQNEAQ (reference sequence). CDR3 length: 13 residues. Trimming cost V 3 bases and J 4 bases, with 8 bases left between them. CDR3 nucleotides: TGTGCCAGCAGCTTTGGGGGCGCAGATACGCAGTATTTT. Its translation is CASSFGGADTQYF. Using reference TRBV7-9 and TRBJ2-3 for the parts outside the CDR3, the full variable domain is DTGVSQNPRHKITKRGQNVTFRCDPISEHNRLYWYRQTLGQGPEFLTYFQNEAQLEKSRLLSDRFSAERPKGSFSTLEIQRTEQGDSAMYLCASSFGGADTQYFGPGTRLTVL.

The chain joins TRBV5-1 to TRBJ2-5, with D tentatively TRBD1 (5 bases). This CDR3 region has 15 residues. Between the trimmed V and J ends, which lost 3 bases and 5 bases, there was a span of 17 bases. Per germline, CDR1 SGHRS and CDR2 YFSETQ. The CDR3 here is CASSSSQGIGETQYF. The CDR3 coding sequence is TGCGCCAGCAGCTCCAGTCAGGGAATCGGGGAGACCCAGTACTTC.

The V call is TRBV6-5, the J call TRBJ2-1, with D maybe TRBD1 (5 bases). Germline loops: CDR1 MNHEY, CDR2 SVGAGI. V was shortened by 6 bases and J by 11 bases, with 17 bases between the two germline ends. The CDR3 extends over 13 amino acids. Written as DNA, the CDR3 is TGTGCCAGCAGCGACAGCCCCTGGAATAAGCAGTTCTTC. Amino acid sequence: CASSDSPWNKQFF.

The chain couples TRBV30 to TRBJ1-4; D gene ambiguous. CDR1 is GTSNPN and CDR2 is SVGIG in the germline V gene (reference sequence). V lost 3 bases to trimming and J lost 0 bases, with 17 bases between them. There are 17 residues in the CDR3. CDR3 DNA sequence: TGTGCCTGGAGGGACTCTTTTGGGTATACAACTAATGAAAAACTGTTTTTT. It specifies CAWRDSFGYTTNEKLFF.

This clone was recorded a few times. This CDR3 is CASNPGQGAGELFF. CDR3 nucleotides: TGTGCCAGCAACCCGGGACAGGGGGCCGGGGAGCTGTTTTTT. The rearrangement joins TRBV2 to TRBJ2-2; 11 nucleotides match TRBD1. The V and J ends lost 7 bases and 6 bases, in that order; junction bases with no gene match: 4. This CDR3 has 14 residues. The germline V gene has CDR1 SNHLY and CDR2 FYNNEI.

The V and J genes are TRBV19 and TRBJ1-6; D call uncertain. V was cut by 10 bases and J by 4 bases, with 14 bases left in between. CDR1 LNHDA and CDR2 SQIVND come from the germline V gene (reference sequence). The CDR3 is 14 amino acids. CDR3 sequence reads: CATRVGSYNSPLHF. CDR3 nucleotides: TGTGCCACGCGGGTGGGGTCGTATAATTCACCCCTCCACTTT.

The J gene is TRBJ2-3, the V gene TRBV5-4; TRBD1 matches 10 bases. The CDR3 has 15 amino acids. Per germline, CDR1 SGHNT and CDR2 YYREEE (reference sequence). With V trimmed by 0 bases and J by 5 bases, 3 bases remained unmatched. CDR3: CASSLAGQGKDTQYF. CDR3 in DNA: TGTGCCAGCAGCTTGGCGGGACAGGGGAAAGATACGCAGTATTTT.

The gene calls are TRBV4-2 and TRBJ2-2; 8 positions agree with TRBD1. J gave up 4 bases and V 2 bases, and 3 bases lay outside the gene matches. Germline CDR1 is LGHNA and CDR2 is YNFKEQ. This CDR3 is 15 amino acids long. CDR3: CASSQQGAFTGELFF. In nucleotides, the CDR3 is TGTGCCAGCAGCCAACAGGGGGCATTCACCGGGGAGCTGTTTTTT.

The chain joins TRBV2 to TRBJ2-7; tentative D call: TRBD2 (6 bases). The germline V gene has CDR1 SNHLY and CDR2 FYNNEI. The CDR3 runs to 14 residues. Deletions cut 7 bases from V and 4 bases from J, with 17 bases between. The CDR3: CASIGTGTRYEQYF. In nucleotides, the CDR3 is TGTGCCAGCATAGGGACTGGTACGCGATACGAGCAGTACTTC.

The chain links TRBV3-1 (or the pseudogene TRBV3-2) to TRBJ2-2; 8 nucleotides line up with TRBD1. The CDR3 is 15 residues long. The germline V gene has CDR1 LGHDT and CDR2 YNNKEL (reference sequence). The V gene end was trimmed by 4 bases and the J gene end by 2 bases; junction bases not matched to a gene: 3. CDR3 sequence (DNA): TGTGCCAGCAGCCGACAGGGGACAAACACCGGGGAGCTGTTTTTT. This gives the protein CASSRQGTNTGELFF.

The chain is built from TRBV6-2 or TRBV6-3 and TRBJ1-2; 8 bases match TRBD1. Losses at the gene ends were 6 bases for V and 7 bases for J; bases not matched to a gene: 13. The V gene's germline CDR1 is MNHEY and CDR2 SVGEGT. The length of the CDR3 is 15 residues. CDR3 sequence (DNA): TGTGCCAGCAGCCCTCGTGAGGACAGGGCCCTTGGCTACACCTTC. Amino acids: CASSPREDRALGYTF.

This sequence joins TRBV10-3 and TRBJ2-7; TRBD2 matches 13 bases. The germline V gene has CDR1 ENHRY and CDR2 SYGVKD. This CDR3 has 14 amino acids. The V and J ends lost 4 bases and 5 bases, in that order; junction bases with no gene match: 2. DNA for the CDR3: TGTGCCATCAGTGGGACTAGCGGGAGCCACGAGCAGTACTTC. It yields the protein CAISGTSGSHEQYF.

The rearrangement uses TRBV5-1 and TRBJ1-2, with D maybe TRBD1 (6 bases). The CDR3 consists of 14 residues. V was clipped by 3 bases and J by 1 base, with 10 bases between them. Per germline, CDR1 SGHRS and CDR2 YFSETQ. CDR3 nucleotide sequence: TGCGCCAGCAGCTCGACAGGAGATAACTATGGCTACACCTTC. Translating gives CASSSTGDNYGYTF.

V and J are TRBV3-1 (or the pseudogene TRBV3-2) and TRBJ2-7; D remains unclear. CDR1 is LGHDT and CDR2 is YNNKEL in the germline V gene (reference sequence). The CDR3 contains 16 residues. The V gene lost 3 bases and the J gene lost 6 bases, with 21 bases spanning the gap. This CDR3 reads CASSQARRVRLGEQYF. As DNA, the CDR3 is TGTGCCAGCAGCCAGGCCCGACGGGTGAGGCTGGGCGAGCAGTACTTC.

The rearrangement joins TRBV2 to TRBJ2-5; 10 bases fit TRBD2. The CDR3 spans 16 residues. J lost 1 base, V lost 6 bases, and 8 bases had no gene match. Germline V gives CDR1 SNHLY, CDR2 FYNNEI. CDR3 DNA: TGTGCCAGCAGCCCTAGCGGGGGAGCCGCCCAAGAGACCCAGTACTTC. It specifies CASSPSGGAAQETQYF.

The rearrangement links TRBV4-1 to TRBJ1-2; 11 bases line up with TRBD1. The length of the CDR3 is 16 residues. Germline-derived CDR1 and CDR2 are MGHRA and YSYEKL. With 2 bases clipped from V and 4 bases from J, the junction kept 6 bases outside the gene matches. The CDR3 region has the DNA TGCGCCAGCAGCCAACCCGGGACAGGGGGGTTCTATGGCTACACCTTC. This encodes CASSQPGTGGFYGYTF.

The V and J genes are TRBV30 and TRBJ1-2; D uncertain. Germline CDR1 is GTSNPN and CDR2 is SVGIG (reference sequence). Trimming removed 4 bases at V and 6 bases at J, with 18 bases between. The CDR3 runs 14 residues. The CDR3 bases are TGTGCCTGGAACATTGGTGGAGGCGGTAATGGCTACACCTTC. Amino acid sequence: CAWNIGGGGNGYTF.

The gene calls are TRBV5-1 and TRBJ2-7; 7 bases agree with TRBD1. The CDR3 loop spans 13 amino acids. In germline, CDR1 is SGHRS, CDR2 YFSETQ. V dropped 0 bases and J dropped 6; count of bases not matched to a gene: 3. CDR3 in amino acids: CASSLAPGGEQYF. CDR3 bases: TGCGCCAGCAGCTTGGCTCCAGGGGGCGAGCAGTACTTC.